This T cell receptor (beta chain) was found in a study of beta chain features in type 1 diabetes. Sequenced material consisted of expressed TCRB transcripts (all of the isolated RNA was reverse transcribed). The repertoire was sequenced with immunoSEQ multiplex PCR; TCRdb's copy has only in-frame clones and lacks some. The sample shows roughly 150,000 clones, 10% of them seen only once. Details on this clone: Its antigen remains unidentified.

Study-level results: High-TCR-expressing cells could be over-represented by cDNA sequencing. There was a moderate but significant shortening of TCRB CDR3s in all four CD4+ subsets of Type 1 diabetes patients.

The CDR3 is 15 residues long. Trimming stripped 5 bases from V and 8 bases from J, with 21 bases between. Per germline, CDR1 MRHNA and CDR2 SNTAGT. Isolation of CD4+ naive, central memory, regulatory and stem cell-like memory cells was achieved by sorting via CD45RO/CCR7/CD25/CD127/CD95/CD27. V gene TRBV6-4 combines with J gene TRBJ1-2; unclear D gene. The TCR originated in a man aged 30 to 39 with type 1 diabetes. The sample consisted of central memory CD4+ T cells from blood. The DNA for the CDR3 is TGTGCCAGCAGTTCAGGATGGAGGGAGGTGGGAGGCTACACCTTC. Translated, it gives CASSSGWREVGGYTF.